The sequence of this T cell receptor beta chain was determined in a study of control samples from healthy donors and cancer patients. Assay: immunoSEQ multiplex PCR; the TCRdb copy retains only in-frame clones and omits some. The sample holds roughly 130,000 clones, about 95% seen once. This CDR3 region has 15 residues. Germline V gene data show CDR1 as MGHRA and CDR2 as YSYEKL. The V end lost 1 base, the J end lost 0 bases, and 6 bases lay between the germline ends. Sequenced sample: blood. The genes are TRBV4-1 and TRBJ2-2; weak D call: TRBD1 (5 bases). The receptor's source is a young man in good health. CDR3 in DNA: TGCGCCAGCAGCCAAGGACAGACGAACACCGGGGAGCTGTTTTTT. Translated, it gives CASSQGQTNTGELFF.